Shown below are 13 T cell receptor beta chains from a single sample sequenced in a study of blood T cell repertoires in COVID-19 (TCRdb year 2020). The library was obtained by the immunoSEQ multiplex PCR assay. The clones in this table, taken by TCRdb from immuneACCESS, are in-frame only. Not every clone is retained; where verified, under half of the shortfall comes from an unresolved V gene, and the cause of the rest is unknown. The sample yields about 120,000 clones; approximately 68% were counted once. The ten largest clones add up to 2% to 2.5% of the sample. The sample taken for sequencing was peripheral blood. The source is a woman in her 70s with acute or convalescent COVID-19.

A few counts support this clone. The chain joins TRBV11-3 to TRBJ1-1, with 8 bases fitting TRBD1. Germline V CDR1 and CDR2: SGHNT, YENEEA. CDR3 length equals 14 residues. The V gene end was trimmed by 6 bases and the J gene end by 2 bases; junction bases not matched to a gene: 5. The CDR3 DNA follows: TGTGCCAGCAGTCCCGGACAGGGTAACACTGAAGCTTTCTTT. This encodes CASSPGQGNTEAFF.

There are a few counts of this clone. A junction end diverges from the germline sequence, so it may reflect a read error. The rearrangement joins TRBV7-2 to TRBJ1-2, with 8 bases lining up with TRBD1. Per germline, CDR1 SGHTA and CDR2 FQGNSA. CDR3 size: 12 residues. The DNA for the CDR3 is TGTGCCAGCAGCTTAAGTACAGGGGGTTCCGCCTTC. Its translation is CASSLSTGGSAF.

The J gene is TRBJ1-1, the V gene TRBV27; 7 bases fit TRBD1. The CDR3 loop spans 14 amino acids. The germline V gene encodes CDR1 MNHEY and CDR2 SMNVEV (reference sequence). With V trimmed by 4 bases and J by 4 bases, 6 bases remained unmatched. CDR3 loop: CASSYHRGSTEAFF. CDR3 nucleotide sequence: TGTGCCAGCAGTTACCACAGGGGTAGCACTGAAGCTTTCTTT.

DNA of the CDR3: TGTGCCAGCAGCGCCTCAGGGCGGGGGGACACTGAAGCTTTCTTT. This translates into CASSASGRGDTEAFF. This chain uses TRBV9 with TRBJ1-1; possible D gene TRBD1, 5 bases. This CDR3 spans 15 amino acids. Germline loops: CDR1 SGDLS, CDR2 YYNGEE. V lost 3 bases to trimming and J lost 3 bases, with 15 bases between them.

The chain is built from TRBV2 and TRBJ1-4; a weak D match, TRBD1 (5 bases). This CDR3 spans 15 amino acids. Germline loops: CDR1 SNHLY, CDR2 FYNNEI. V shed 7 bases and J shed 0 bases, with 12 bases lying between them. CDR3 region: CASTRGGATNEKLFF. The CDR3 nucleotides are TGTGCCAGCACCCGGGGAGGGGCAACTAATGAAAAACTGTTTTTT.

The V call is TRBV9, the J call TRBJ2-5, with D hard to call. Germline CDR1 reads SGDLS; CDR2 reads YYNGEE. This CDR3 is built from 16 residues. The germline V and J ends were trimmed by 0 bases and 0 bases, with 12 bases remaining between them. This CDR3 reads CASSVDGQGDQETQYF. The CDR3 DNA reads as TGTGCCAGCAGCGTAGATGGCCAAGGAGACCAAGAGACCCAGTACTTC.

The chain uses TRBV7-2 and TRBJ1-6; 7 bases are a match to TRBD1. The CDR3 length is 14 residues. Germline V lookup: CDR1 SGHTA, CDR2 FQGNSA. After removal of 5 bases from V and 6 bases from J, the junction contained 4 bases not matched to a gene. CDR3 DNA sequence: TGTGCCAGCAGCCTTACAGGGGTTAATTCACCCCTCCACTTT. Translated, it gives CASSLTGVNSPLHF.

The chain employs TRBV19 and TRBJ1-2, with 9 bases lining up with TRBD1. V trimming: 6 bases; J trimming: 0 bases; junction bases outside the gene matches: 8. Germline CDR1 LNHDA, CDR2 SQIVND (reference sequence). The CDR3 is 16 amino acids. Here the CDR3 reads CASRDRGGYTNYGYTF. In DNA, the CDR3 is TGTGCCAGTAGGGACAGGGGAGGGTACACTAACTATGGCTACACCTTC.

This chain uses TRBV15 with TRBJ2-4; TRBD2 matches at 13 bases. From germline, CDR1 is LNHNV and CDR2 YYDKDF (reference sequence). The CDR3 loop spans 21 amino acids. The V and J ends lost 0 bases and 0 bases, in that order; junction bases with no gene match: 11. This chain's CDR3 is CATSRDSGLAGATLAKNIQYF. The CDR3 coding sequence is TGTGCCACCAGCAGAGATTCCGGACTAGCGGGGGCCACCTTAGCCAAAAACATTCAGTACTTC.

V gene TRBV5-1 combines with J gene TRBJ2-7; D perhaps matches TRBD1 (5 bases). CDR1 is SGHRS, CDR2 YFSETQ, per germline. Trimming removed 1 base from V and 2 bases from J, with 13 bases in between. CDR3 length equals 15 residues. The DNA for the CDR3 is TGCGCCAGCAGCTTGTTGCAGGTAGGGGCCTACGAGCAGTACTTC. Amino acid sequence: CASSLLQVGAYEQYF.

In DNA, the CDR3 is TGTGCCTGGACCCTCCTGGGGAGGGACACTGAAGCTTTCTTT. Translated, it gives CAWTLLGRDTEAFF. The genes are TRBV30 and TRBJ1-1, with D unresolved. Germline CDR1 reads GTSNPN; CDR2 reads SVGIG (reference sequence). The CDR3 length is 14 residues. Trimming removed 4 bases at V and 3 bases at J, with 15 bases between.

This rearrangement joins TRBV29-1 to TRBJ1-2; D is ambiguous. Trimming cost V 0 bases and J 4 bases, with 12 bases left between them. The V gene's germline CDR1 is SQVTM and CDR2 ANQGSEA. The CDR3 length is 14 residues. The CDR3: CSVEDWRIRYGYTF. For the CDR3, the DNA is TGCAGCGTTGAAGATTGGAGAATTCGCTATGGCTACACCTTC.

The V gene is TRBV3-1 (or the pseudogene TRBV3-2), the J gene TRBJ2-7; D perhaps matches TRBD1 (5 bases). The CDR3 is 14 amino acids. Per germline, CDR1 LGHDT and CDR2 YNNKEL (reference sequence). The V gene lost 0 bases and the J gene lost 5 bases, with 11 bases spanning the gap. The CDR3 spells CASSQEGLPHEQYF. The CDR3 bases are TGTGCCAGCAGCCAAGAGGGGCTACCCCACGAGCAGTACTTC.